Included here is one TCR beta chain sequence, with context. Its antigen is not known. This record belongs to a study of tumor-infiltrating lymphocytes in localized non-small cell lung cancer. Whole-study results and caveats: Each assay used a separate piece of the same tissue. Recurrence-free survival showed no association with tumor T-cell fraction.

Method: immunoSEQ multiplex PCR; TCRdb's copy keeps in-frame clones and lacks some. The sample records around 6,400 clones, 70% to 85% being singletons. Input material: lung tumor tissue. This clonotype was obtained from a human donor with non-small cell lung cancer.

CDR3 sequence (DNA): TGCAGCCATGCCCTATCAGATACGCAGTATTTT. It is translated as CSHALSDTQYF. This rearrangement joins TRBV29-1 to TRBJ2-3, with no clear D. The CDR3 loop spans 11 amino acids. The V end lost 8 bases, the J end lost 4 bases, and 10 bases lay between the germline ends. Germline V CDR1 and CDR2: SQVTM, ANQGSEA.